This is a list of T cell receptor beta chains from one sample in a study of shared clonotypes between healthy human individuals. The method was immunoSEQ multiplex PCR; TCRdb's version includes in-frame clones alone and lacks a portion of them. Found here are fewer than 1.4 million clones, around 78% of them singletons; the top ten hold 0.6% to 0.75%. The sequencing sample was made of memory CD4+ T cells from PBMCs. These receptors originate from a man aged 18-30 years in good health. Some clones in this sample may be carry-over from other donors' samples. The CDR3 runs from the conserved cysteine through the conserved F or W. The D gene is left open where the match is weak. Only part of the rows carry a size: once, few, many, or a class if the clone is expanded.

>TRBV4-2|TRBD2|TRBJ2-7|-
TGTGCCAGCAGCCAAGAAGAAGGACTAGCATCCGCAGCCTACGAGCAGTACTTC
CASSQEEGLASAAYEQYF
>TRBV6-5|TRBD1|TRBJ2-2|-
TGTGCCAGCAGGGCCGGGACAGCGAACACCGGGGAGCTGTTTTTT
CASRAGTANTGELFF
>TRBV4-2|TRBD1|TRBJ1-2|-
TGTGCCAGCAGCCAAGTCTCCACAGGGGGGAACTATGGCTACACCTTC
CASSQVSTGGNYGYTF
>TRBV2|-|TRBJ1-5|once
TGTGCCAGCAGTGAGGATATGGAGCCCCAGCATTTT
CASSEDMEPQHF
>TRBV7-9|-|TRBJ2-1|-
TGTGCCCTGCGGCGGGAAGGGTTCAATGAGCAGTTCTTC
CALRREGFNEQFF
>TRBV29-1|-|TRBJ2-3|few
TGCAGCGTCAGACTAGGGTGGTCCACAGATACGCAGTATTTT
CSVRLGWSTDTQYF
>TRBV11-2|TRBD1|TRBJ1-3|once
TGTGCCAGCAGCTGGGGTACAGGGGGCGAGAGGGCTGGAAACACCATATATTTT
CASSWGTGGERAGNTIYF
>TRBV5-4|TRBD1|TRBJ2-2|-
TGTGCCAGCAGCCCGACAGGGATCAATGACGGGGAGCTGTTTTTT
CASSPTGINDGELFF
>TRBV2|TRBD1|TRBJ1-4|-
TGTGCCAGCTCGGGAAAGACAGGGGCTAATGAAAAACTGTTTTTT
CASSGKTGANEKLFF
>TRBV5-4|-|TRBJ1-1|once
TGTGCCAGCAGCTTGAAGGGGAACACTGAAGCTTTCTTT
CASSLKGNTEAFF
>TRBV6-1|TRBD2|TRBJ2-2|once
TGTGCCAGCATGGGGGCGGGAGGGCCTGACGGGGAGCTGTTTTTT
CASMGAGGPDGELFF
>TRBV28|-|TRBJ1-6|-
TGTGCCAGCAGTTTAAGTCGGGGTATAGGGTCACCCCTCCACTTT
CASSLSRGIGSPLHF
>TRBV10-3|-|TRBJ1-1|-
TGTGCCATCAGTGAGCTCGGGCTTGAAGCTTTCTTT
CAISELGLEAFF
>TRBV12-5|-|TRBJ2-1|-
TGTGCTAGTGGCGCTGGACCTTACAATGAGCAGTTCTTC
CASGAGPYNEQFF
>TRBV27|-|TRBJ2-5|-
TGTGCCAGCAGTTCTCAGGGACTCGCAGGGGCCCAGTACTTC
CASSSQGLAGAQYF
>TRBV4-1|TRBD2|TRBJ2-7|-
TGCGCCAGCAGCCAAGGGCCCGGGGGGTACGAGCAGTACTTC
CASSQGPGGYEQYF
>TRBV9|-|TRBJ2-1|-
TGTGCCAGCAGCCTTGACGGTGAGCAGTTCTTC
CASSLDGEQFF
>TRBV4-2|TRBD2|TRBJ2-5|few
TGTGCCAGCAGCCAAAAGGGACTAGCGGGAGGGGAGACCCAGTACTTC
CASSQKGLAGGETQYF
>TRBV29-1|TRBD2|TRBJ2-1|-
TGCAGCGTCGCATCTAGGACTAGCGGGAACTACAATGAGCAGTTCTTC
CSVASRTSGNYNEQFF
>TRBV28|-|TRBJ1-3|-
TGTGCCAGCAGTTTATGGTGGGAATCGACCTCTGGAAACACCATATATTTT
CASSLWWESTSGNTIYF
>TRBV28|-|TRBJ1-1|-
TGTGCCAGCATAGGACAGCGACACACTGAAGCTTTCTTT
CASIGQRHTEAFF
>TRBV4-3|TRBD1|TRBJ2-7|-
TGCGCCAGCAGCCAAGTATGGACAGGGACCGAAGAGCAGTACTTC
CASSQVWTGTEEQYF
>TRBV9|-|TRBJ2-1|once
TGTGCCAGCAGCGTAGTCCCAGCTAGCCTCACCTACAATGAGCAGTTCTTC
CASSVVPASLTYNEQFF
>TRBV29-1|TRBD1|TRBJ1-2|-
TGCAGCACGGGACAGGGGGGCTCCTATGGCTACACCTTC
CSTGQGGSYGYTF
>TRBV10-3|-|TRBJ1-5|-
TGTGCCACAGGGGCCCATAATCAGCCCCAGCATTTT
CATGAHNQPQHF
>TRBV9|-|TRBJ1-2|-
TGTGCCAGCACCCCAGGCCGGGCAGGGCCCTATGGCTACACCTTC
CASTPGRAGPYGYTF
>TRBV9|-|TRBJ1-5|-
TGTGCCAGCAGCGTAGGGGACTCGGGGGCTGTGCCCCAGCATTTT
CASSVGDSGAVPQHF
>TRBV2|-|TRBJ1-2|-
TGTGCCAGCTCCAAAACCCCCTTTCGTGACACCTTC
CASSKTPFRDTF
>TRBV5-4|-|TRBJ2-1|-
TGTGCCAGCAGCTCGAGTGGGCAGGGGAAGAATGAGCAGTTCTTC
CASSSSGQGKNEQFF
>TRBV29-1|-|TRBJ2-2|-
TGCAGCGCCCGTATAGCCAGGGGTAATACCGGGGAGCTGTTTTTT
CSARIARGNTGELFF
>TRBV7-6|TRBD2|TRBJ2-1|once
TGTGCCAGCAGGCGGACTAGCGGGGCCTCCTACAATGAGCAGTTCTTC
CASRRTSGASYNEQFF
>TRBV11-1|-|TRBJ2-7|once
TGTGCCAGCAGCCACCAAGAGGGGAAGCAGTACTTC
CASSHQEGKQYF
>TRBV9|-|TRBJ1-3|-
TGTGCCAGCAGCGTAGAGGGGAGCTCTGGAAACACCATATATTTT
CASSVEGSSGNTIYF
>TRBV18|TRBD2|TRBJ2-7|-
TGTGCCAGCTCCCCCACTAGCGGGAGGGACGAGCAGTACTTC
CASSPTSGRDEQYF
>TRBV4-3|-|TRBJ2-5|-
TGCGCCAGCAGCCAAGGGCTACAAGAGACCCAGTACTTC
CASSQGLQETQYF
>TRBV7-9|-|TRBJ2-3|once
TGTGCCAGCAGCTTAGCTGGGCTTGTCACGCAGTATTTT
CASSLAGLVTQYF
>TRBV6-5|-|TRBJ2-2|-
TGTGCCAGCAGTTATCTTGGAAGACACTCCACCGGGGAGCTGTTTTTT
CASSYLGRHSTGELFF
>TRBV28|TRBD2|TRBJ2-3|-
TGTGCCAGCAGTTCAATGGGACTAGCGGGAGTAACAGATACGCAGTATTTT
CASSSMGLAGVTDTQYF
>TRBV28|-|TRBJ1-3|once
TGTGCCAGCAGGACTCGGTTCTCTGGAAACACCATATATTTT
CASRTRFSGNTIYF
>TRBV6-5|-|TRBJ2-2|once
TGTGCCAGCAGTTACTCCAAAACACGAGGCGGGGAGCTGTTTTTT
CASSYSKTRGGELFF
>TRBV7-3|-|TRBJ1-2|-
TGTGCCAGCAGTCCGGGAGGGGCAGCGCTCTATGGCTACACCTTC
CASSPGGAALYGYTF
>TRBV28|TRBD1|TRBJ1-3|-
TGTGCCAGCAGTTCCCGGGTTGGGGACAGGGGGCGTTCTGGAAACACCATATATTTT
CASSSRVGDRGRSGNTIYF
>TRBV7-2|-|TRBJ2-3|once
TGTGCCAGCAGCTTAAACGGGTGGGGAGGGGGCGCAGGAACAGATACGCAGTATTTT
CASSLNGWGGGAGTDTQYF